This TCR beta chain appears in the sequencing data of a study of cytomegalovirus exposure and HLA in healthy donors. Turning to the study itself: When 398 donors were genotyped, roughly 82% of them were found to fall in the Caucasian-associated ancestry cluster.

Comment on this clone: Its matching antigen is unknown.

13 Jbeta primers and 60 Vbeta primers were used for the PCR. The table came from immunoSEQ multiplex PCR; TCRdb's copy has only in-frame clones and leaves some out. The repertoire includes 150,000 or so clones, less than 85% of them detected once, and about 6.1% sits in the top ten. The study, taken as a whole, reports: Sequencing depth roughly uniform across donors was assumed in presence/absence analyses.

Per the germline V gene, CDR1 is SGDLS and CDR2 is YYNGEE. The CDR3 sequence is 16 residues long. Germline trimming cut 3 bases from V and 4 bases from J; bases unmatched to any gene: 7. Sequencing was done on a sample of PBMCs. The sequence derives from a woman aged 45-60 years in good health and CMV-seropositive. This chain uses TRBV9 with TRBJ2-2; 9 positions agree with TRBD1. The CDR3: CASSALTGGGTGELFF. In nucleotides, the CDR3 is TGTGCCAGCAGCGCCCTGACAGGGGGGGGCACCGGGGAGCTGTTTTTT.